This paragraph reports one TCR beta chain. Its antigen specificity is not known. No clone much larger than this one lies a single base away; base qualities are absent. This sample is part of a study of T-cell reconstitution after alpha-beta-depleted transplantation in children (dated by TCRdb to the mid-2010s). For context, the study as a whole: Using TCR repertoire profiling, the study followed T-cell immune reconstitution in a quantitative way in children after TCRalphabeta/CD19-depleted allogeneic hematopoietic cell transplantation.

According to the study, the label for this sample's treatment or condition signals: allogeneic hematopoietic cell transplantation with graft depleted of TCRalphabeta T cells and CD19 B cells. Transplant recipients were children who received TCRalphabeta/CD19-depleted allogeneic hematopoietic cell grafts. The germline V gene (reference sequence) yields DFQATT for CDR1 and SNEGSKA for CDR2. The CDR3 contains 13 residues, cysteine and phenylalanine counted. Kept here is only the CDR3 DNA, which spans 39 bases and is read in frame from base 1. V is reduced by 3 bases and J by 3 bases, leaving a spacing of 8 bases between them. The library was obtained by PCR. Sequenced using an Illumina HiSeq 2500. TCR libraries were prepared with molecular barcoding, using unique molecular identifiers to normalize TCRbeta repertoire quantification. In TCRdb, the public reads were trimmed at Q25 with fastp and aligned with MiXCR, with productive beta chains retained. CDR3 protein sequences are deduplicated, and each keeps its most common genes and DNA. The sample has hundreds of thousands of distinct CDR3 sequences on record, around 13% of them singletons. In total, the top ten clones hold approximately 2.1% of the sample.

General findings and caveats noted by the study authors: The high TCRbeta diversity at day 60 in some patients was ascribed to recipient T cells and intrathymic progenitors that had survived conditioning. The apparently early recovery of alphabetaT-cell counts about two months after transplant reportedly depended on only several hundred rapidly expanded clones that came from non-depleted graft cells. The frequencies of hyperexpanded clones fell over the following months, and after one year, T-cell counts and TCRbeta diversity were mostly attributed to newly produced T cells.

The receptor chain draws on TRBV20-1 and TRBJ2-2; the D gene cannot be named for sure. The sequencing here drew on PBMCs, mostly from graft donor cells, taken 360 days after TCRalphabeta/CD19-depleted stem cell transplant. This TCR derives from a male patient aged 5 to 17 who had a stem cell transplant for acute myeloid leukemia, so the T cells may come from the graft donor. The CDR3 protein: CSASVEDTGELFF. The sequenced DNA: TGCAGTGCTAGCGTCGAAGACACCGGGGAGCTGTTTTTT.